This entry lists 13 T cell receptor beta chains sequenced from one sample in a study of blood T cells in healthy people across ages. Through a sample-barcoded 5' primer and a J-beta primer mix, a second PCR was run for 7 to 11 cycles. TCRdb itself ran the 5' RACE reads through MiXCR, one entry per CDR3 protein. Of about 930,000 distinct CDR3 sequences detected, about 27% appear once; the ten largest clones hold roughly a tenth. A further study also used this sample, focusing on T cells of mothers and their children.

Sequenced sample: blood. The receptors derive from a woman aged 40-49 years in good health.

The genes are TRBV2 and TRBJ1-4; D may be TRBD1 (6 bases). V shed 6 bases and J shed 0 bases, with 11 bases lying between them. The CDR3 is 15 residues long. The germline V gene encodes CDR1 SNHLY and CDR2 FYNNEI. The CDR3 sequence: CASRRDIATNEKLFF. The CDR3, as DNA: TGTGCCAGCAGACGGGACATTGCAACTAATGAAAAACTGTTTTTT.

This clonotype was detected only a few times. V is TRBV12-3 or TRBV12-4 and J is TRBJ2-7; TRBD1 aligns across 8 bases. The CDR3 has 14 residues. Trimming at V came to 3 bases and at J to 5 bases, leaving 6 bases not matched to a gene. CDR3 in amino acids: CASSFDRGRDEQYF. CDR3 DNA: TGTGCCAGCAGTTTCGACAGGGGAAGGGACGAGCAGTACTTC.

There are a few counts of this clonotype. V gene TRBV28 combines with J gene TRBJ2-7; TRBD2 matches 11 bases. Per germline, CDR1 MDHEN and CDR2 SYDVKM. The CDR3 is 17 amino acids. Trimming cost V 4 bases and J 6 bases; bases outside gene matches: 14. CDR3 region: CASSSGLAGSTWAEQYF. The CDR3 bases are TGTGCCAGCAGTTCCGGACTAGCGGGCTCAACCTGGGCCGAGCAGTACTTC.

Turning to this clonotype: This may come from a read error, since a much larger clone is one base off. V gene TRBV20-1 combines with J gene TRBJ2-5; weak D call: TRBD1 (5 bases). The DNA matches TRBJ2-7 better at its end, which makes the J call doubtful. Germline lookup yields CDR1 DFQATT and CDR2 SNEGSKA (reference sequence). The CDR3 spans 13 residues. This CDR3 reads CSAGPQGGYEQYF. The CDR3 bases are TGCAGTGCTGGCCCCCAGGGCGGCTACGAGCAGTACTTC.

The rearrangement uses TRBV24-1 and TRBJ2-7; 11 bases are shared with TRBD2. In germline, CDR1 is KGHDR, CDR2 SFDVKD. The length of the CDR3 is 16 residues. The V gene end was trimmed by 4 bases and the J gene end by 7 bases; junction bases not matched to a gene: 11. CDR3 protein: CATSEWGTSGYNEQYF. The CDR3 nucleotides are TGTGCCACCAGTGAGTGGGGGACTAGCGGCTACAATGAGCAGTACTTC.

This clonotype occurred many times. This sequence joins TRBV3-1 and TRBJ2-7; D might be TRBD2 (5 bases). CDR1 LGHDT and CDR2 YNNKEL come from the germline V gene (reference sequence). Between the trimmed V and J ends, which lost 7 bases and 4 bases, there was a span of 17 bases. There are 14 residues in the CDR3. The CDR3 DNA sequence: TGTGCCAGCACCCACTTGGATCGCGGGTACGAGCAGTACTTC. Translated: CASTHLDRGYEQYF.

This clonotype has a handful of counts. The V gene is TRBV20-1, the J gene TRBJ2-3; D may be TRBD1 (5 bases). There are 15 residues in the CDR3. The ends were cut back, 0 bases at V and 1 base at J, with 11 bases in the middle. Germline CDR1 reads DFQATT; CDR2 reads SNEGSKA (reference sequence). CDR3 loop: CSARDWKQGTDTQYF. DNA of the CDR3: TGCAGTGCTAGAGATTGGAAACAGGGCACAGATACGCAGTATTTT.

The table lists this clonotype with many counts. The chain carries TRBV7-9 and TRBJ2-7, with 8 bases identical to TRBD1. Germline V gene lookup returns CDR1 SEHNR and CDR2 FQNEAQ (reference sequence). The CDR3 consists of 14 residues. J gave up 3 bases and V 0 bases, and 1 base lay outside the gene matches. The DNA for the CDR3 is TGTGCCAGCAGCTTAGCGGGACAGGACTACGAGCAGTACTTC. As protein: CASSLAGQDYEQYF.

The chain carries TRBV5-6 and TRBJ1-1; D uncertain. Germline V lookup: CDR1 SGHDT, CDR2 YYEEEE. The V gene lost 0 bases and the J gene lost 11 bases, with 17 bases spanning the gap. This CDR3 is built from 14 residues. CDR3 loop: CASSLGGSLLRAFF. In DNA, the CDR3 is TGTGCCAGCAGCTTGGGGGGATCTCTCCTAAGGGCTTTCTTT. The entire variable domain, with the rest obtained from reference TRBV5-6 and TRBJ1-1, is as follows: DAGVTQSPTHLIKTRGQQVTLRCSPKSGHDTVSWYQQALGQGPQFIFQYYEEEERQRGNFPDRFSGHQFPNYSSELNVNALLLGDSALYLCASSLGGSLLRAFFGQGTRLTVV.

This clonotype was seen ten or more times. The rearrangement joins TRBV13 to TRBJ2-3, with no clear D. The germline V and J ends were trimmed by 2 bases and 5 bases, with 11 bases remaining between them. This CDR3 contains 14 residues. Germline V CDR1 and CDR2: PRHDT, FYEKMQ (reference sequence). CDR3 nucleotide sequence: TGTGCCAGCAGCTTAAGCGCAGCCCTAGATACGCAGTATTTT. It is translated as CASSLSAALDTQYF.

This clonotype was seen a handful of times. The chain joins TRBV14 to TRBJ2-3; D is possibly TRBD1 (7 bases). Deletions cut 2 bases from V and 4 bases from J, with 16 bases between. The CDR3 loop spans 16 amino acids. Germline V CDR1 and CDR2: SGHDN, FVKESK. The CDR3 protein is CASSQRGTGEADTQYF. CDR3 nucleotides: TGTGCCAGCAGCCAAAGGGGTACAGGGGAGGCAGATACGCAGTATTTT.

This clonotype has at least ten counts. This sequence joins TRBV7-2 and TRBJ2-3; the D is unclear. Per germline, CDR1 SGHTA and CDR2 FQGNSA. V dropped 1 base and J dropped 10 bases, with 15 bases sitting between them. CDR3 length equals 14 residues. CDR3 residues: CASSLDPDPPAQYF. CDR3 DNA: TGTGCCAGCAGCTTAGACCCGGACCCCCCGGCGCAGTATTTT.

The V call is TRBV28, the J call TRBJ2-3; the D is unclear. Germline assignment: CDR1 MDHEN and CDR2 SYDVKM. With 8 bases removed from V and 0 bases from J, the gap between germline ends came to 9 bases. This CDR3 comprises 13 residues. The CDR3 loop reads CASVRTSTDTQYF. CDR3 in DNA: TGTGCCAGCGTAAGAACTAGCACAGATACGCAGTATTTT.